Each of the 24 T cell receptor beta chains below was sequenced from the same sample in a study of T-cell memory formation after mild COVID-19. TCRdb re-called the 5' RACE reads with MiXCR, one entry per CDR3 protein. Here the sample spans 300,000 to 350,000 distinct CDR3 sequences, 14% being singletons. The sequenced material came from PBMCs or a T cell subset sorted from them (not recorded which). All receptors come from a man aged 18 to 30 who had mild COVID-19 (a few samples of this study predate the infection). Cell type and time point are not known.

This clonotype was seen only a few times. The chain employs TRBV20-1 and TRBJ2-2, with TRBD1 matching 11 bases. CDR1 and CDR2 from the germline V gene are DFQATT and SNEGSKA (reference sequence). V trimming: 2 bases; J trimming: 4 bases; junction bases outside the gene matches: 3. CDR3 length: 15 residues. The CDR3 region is CSARLDRGPTGELFF. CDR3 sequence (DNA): TGCAGTGCTAGATTGGACAGGGGGCCCACCGGGGAGCTGTTTTTT.

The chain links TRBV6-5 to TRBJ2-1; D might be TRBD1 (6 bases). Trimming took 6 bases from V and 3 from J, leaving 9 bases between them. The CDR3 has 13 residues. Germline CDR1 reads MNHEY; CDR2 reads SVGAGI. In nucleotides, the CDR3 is TGTGCCAGCAGACGGGACAACTACAATGAGCAGTTCTTC. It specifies CASRRDNYNEQFF.

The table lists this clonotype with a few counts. The CDR3 nucleotides read TGTGCCAGCAGATCCGGGACAACCAGCACAGATACGCAGTATTTT. Translating gives CASRSGTTSTDTQYF. The V call is TRBV5-4, the J call TRBJ2-3; a weak D match, TRBD1 (6 bases). The V gene's germline CDR1 is SGHNT and CDR2 YYREEE (reference sequence). V lost 5 bases, J lost 0 bases, and 13 bases lay in between. The CDR3 totals 15 residues.

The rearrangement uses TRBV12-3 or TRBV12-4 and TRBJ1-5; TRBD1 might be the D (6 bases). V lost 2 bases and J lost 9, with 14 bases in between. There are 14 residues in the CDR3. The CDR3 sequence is CASSLSQGFGPQHF. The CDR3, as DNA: TGTGCCAGCAGTTTATCCCAGGGGTTTGGGCCCCAGCATTTT.

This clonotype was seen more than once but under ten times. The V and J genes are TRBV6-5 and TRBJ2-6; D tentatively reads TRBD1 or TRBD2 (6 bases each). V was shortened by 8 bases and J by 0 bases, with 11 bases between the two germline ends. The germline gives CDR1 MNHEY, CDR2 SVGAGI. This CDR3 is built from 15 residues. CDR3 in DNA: TGTGCCAGCGGTGGAGGGGGCTCTGGGGCCAACGTCCTGACTTTC. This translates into CASGGGGSGANVLTF.

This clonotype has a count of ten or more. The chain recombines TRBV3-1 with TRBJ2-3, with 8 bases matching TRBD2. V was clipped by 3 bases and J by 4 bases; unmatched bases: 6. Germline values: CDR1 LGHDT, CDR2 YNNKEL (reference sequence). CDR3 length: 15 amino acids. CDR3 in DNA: TGTGCCAGCAGCCAGCGCGGGGGGCGCGCAGATACGCAGTATTTT. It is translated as CASSQRGGRADTQYF.

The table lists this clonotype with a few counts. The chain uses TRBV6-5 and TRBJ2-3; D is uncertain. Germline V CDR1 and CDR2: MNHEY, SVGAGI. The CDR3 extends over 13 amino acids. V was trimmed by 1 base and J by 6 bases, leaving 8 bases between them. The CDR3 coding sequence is TGTGCCAGCAGTTACTTCAGGTCTGATACGCAGTATTTT. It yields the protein CASSYFRSDTQYF.

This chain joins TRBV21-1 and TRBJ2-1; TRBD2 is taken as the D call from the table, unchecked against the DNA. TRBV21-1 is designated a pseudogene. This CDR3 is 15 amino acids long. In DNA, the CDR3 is TGTGCCAGCAGCGGTGCGACTAGCGGGAGGGGTGAGCAGTTCTTC. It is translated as CASSGATSGRGEQFF.

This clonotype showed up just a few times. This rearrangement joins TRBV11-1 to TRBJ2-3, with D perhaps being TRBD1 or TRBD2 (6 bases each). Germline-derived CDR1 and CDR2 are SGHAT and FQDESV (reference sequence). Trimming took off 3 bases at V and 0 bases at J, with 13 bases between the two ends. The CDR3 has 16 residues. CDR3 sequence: CASSFRRGTSTDTQYF. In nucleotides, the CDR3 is TGTGCCAGCAGCTTTCGAAGGGGGACTAGCACAGATACGCAGTATTTT.

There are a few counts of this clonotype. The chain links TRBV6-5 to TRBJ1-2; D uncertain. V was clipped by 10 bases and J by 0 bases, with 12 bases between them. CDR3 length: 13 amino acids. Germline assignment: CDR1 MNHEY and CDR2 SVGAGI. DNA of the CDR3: TGTGCCACCCAAAACCCGTCTAACTATGGCTACACCTTC. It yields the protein CATQNPSNYGYTF.

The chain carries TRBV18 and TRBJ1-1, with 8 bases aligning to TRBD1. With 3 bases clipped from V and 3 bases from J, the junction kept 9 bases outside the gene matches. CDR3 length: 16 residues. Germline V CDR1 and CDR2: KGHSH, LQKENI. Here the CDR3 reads CASSPNSGGWYTEAFF. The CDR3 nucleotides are TGTGCCAGCTCACCTAACTCAGGGGGCTGGTACACTGAAGCTTTCTTT.

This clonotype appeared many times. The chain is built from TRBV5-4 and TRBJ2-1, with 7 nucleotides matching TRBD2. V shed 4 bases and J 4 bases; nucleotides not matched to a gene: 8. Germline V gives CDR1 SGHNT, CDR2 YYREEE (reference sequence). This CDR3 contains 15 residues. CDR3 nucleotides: TGTGCCAGCAGCCCTGGACTAGACACTTACAATGAGCAGTTCTTC. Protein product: CASSPGLDTYNEQFF.

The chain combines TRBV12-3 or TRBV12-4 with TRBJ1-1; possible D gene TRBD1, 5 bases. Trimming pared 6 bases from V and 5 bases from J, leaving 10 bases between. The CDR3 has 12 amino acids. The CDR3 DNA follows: TGTGCCAGCAGCCGGACAACTACTGAAGCTTTCTTT. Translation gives CASSRTTTEAFF.

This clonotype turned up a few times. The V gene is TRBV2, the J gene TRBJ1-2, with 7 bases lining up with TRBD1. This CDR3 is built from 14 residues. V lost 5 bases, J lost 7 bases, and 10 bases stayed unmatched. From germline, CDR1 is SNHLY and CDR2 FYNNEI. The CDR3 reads CASSRTGPTGGYTF. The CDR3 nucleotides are TGTGCCAGCAGTCGGACAGGTCCGACGGGTGGCTACACCTTC.

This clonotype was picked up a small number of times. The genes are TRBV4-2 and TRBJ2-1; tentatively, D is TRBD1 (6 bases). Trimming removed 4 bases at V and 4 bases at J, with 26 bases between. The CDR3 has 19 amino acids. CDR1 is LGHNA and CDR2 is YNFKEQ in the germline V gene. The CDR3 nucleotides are TGTGCCAGCAGCCGTGGGACACAAGACGAACGATTGAAATACAATGAGCAGTTCTTC. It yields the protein CASSRGTQDERLKYNEQFF.

The CDR3 bases are TGCGCCAGCAGATCCACCGGGACAGAAGAGACCCAGTACTTC. Amino acid sequence: CASRSTGTEETQYF. The chain joins TRBV5-1 to TRBJ2-5; TRBD1 aligns across 7 bases. The CDR3 is made up of 14 amino acids. Unmatched junction bases numbered 7, after V lost 5 bases and J lost 3 bases. Germline V CDR1 and CDR2: SGHRS, YFSETQ.

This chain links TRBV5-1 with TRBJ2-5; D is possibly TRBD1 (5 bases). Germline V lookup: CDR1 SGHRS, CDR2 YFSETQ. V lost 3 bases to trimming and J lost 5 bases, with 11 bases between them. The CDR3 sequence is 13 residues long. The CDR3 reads CASSYGHGETQYF. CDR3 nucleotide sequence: TGCGCCAGCAGCTACGGACATGGGGAGACCCAGTACTTC.

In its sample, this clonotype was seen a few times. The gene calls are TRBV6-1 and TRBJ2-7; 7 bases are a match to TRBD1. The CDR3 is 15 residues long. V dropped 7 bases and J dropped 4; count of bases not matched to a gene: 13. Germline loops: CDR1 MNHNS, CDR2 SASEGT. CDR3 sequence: CASMWDSLIFYEQYF. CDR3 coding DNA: TGTGCCAGCATGTGGGACAGCCTTATCTTTTACGAGCAGTACTTC.

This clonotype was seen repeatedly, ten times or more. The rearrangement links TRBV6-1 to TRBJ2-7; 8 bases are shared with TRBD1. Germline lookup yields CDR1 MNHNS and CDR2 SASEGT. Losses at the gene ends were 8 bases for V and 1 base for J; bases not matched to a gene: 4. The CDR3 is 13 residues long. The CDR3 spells CASRDRSSYEQYF. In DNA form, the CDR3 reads TGTGCCAGCCGGGACAGGAGTTCCTACGAGCAGTACTTC.

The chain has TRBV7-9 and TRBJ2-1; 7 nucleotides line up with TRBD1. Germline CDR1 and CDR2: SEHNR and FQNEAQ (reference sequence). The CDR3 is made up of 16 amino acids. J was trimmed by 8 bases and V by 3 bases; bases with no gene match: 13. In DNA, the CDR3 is TGTGCCAGCAGCTTTCCCGAGACAGGGATGTCCCATGAGCAGTTCTTC. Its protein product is CASSFPETGMSHEQFF. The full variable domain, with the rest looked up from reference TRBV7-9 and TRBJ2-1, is DTGVSQNPRHKITKRGQNVTFRCDPISEHNRLYWYRQTLGQGPEFLTYFQNEAQLEKSRLLSDRFSAERPKGSFSTLEIQRTEQGDSAMYLCASSFPETGMSHEQFFGPGTRLTVL.

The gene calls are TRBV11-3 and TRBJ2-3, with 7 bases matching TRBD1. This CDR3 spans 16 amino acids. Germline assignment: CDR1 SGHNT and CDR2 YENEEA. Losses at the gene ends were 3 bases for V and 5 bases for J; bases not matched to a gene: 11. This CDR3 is CASSLAQGDGGDTQYF. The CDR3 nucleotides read TGTGCCAGCAGCTTGGCGCAGGGGGATGGAGGAGATACGCAGTATTTT. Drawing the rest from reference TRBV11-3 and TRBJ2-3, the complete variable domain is EAGVVQSPRYKIIEKKQPVAFWCNPISGHNTLYWYLQNLGQGPELLIRYENEEAVDDSQLPKDRFSAERLKGVDSTLKIQPAELGDSAVYLCASSLAQGDGGDTQYFGPGTRLTVL.

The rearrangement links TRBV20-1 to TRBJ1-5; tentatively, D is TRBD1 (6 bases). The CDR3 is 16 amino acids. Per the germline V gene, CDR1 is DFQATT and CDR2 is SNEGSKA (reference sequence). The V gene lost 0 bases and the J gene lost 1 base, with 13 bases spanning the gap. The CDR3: CSARDRGRGSNQPQHF. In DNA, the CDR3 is TGCAGTGCTAGAGACAGGGGAAGGGGAAGCAATCAGCCCCAGCATTTT.

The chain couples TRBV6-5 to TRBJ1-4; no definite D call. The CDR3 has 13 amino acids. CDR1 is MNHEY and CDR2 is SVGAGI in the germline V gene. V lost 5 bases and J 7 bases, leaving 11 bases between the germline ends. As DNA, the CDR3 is TGTGCCAGCAGTAATACGCAGTTTGAAAAACTGTTTTTT. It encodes CASSNTQFEKLFF.

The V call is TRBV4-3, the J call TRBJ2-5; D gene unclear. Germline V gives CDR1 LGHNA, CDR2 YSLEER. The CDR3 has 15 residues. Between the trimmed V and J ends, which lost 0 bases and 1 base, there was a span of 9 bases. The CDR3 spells CASSQEIYSQETQYF. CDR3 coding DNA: TGCGCCAGCAGCCAAGAAATCTACTCCCAAGAGACCCAGTACTTC.